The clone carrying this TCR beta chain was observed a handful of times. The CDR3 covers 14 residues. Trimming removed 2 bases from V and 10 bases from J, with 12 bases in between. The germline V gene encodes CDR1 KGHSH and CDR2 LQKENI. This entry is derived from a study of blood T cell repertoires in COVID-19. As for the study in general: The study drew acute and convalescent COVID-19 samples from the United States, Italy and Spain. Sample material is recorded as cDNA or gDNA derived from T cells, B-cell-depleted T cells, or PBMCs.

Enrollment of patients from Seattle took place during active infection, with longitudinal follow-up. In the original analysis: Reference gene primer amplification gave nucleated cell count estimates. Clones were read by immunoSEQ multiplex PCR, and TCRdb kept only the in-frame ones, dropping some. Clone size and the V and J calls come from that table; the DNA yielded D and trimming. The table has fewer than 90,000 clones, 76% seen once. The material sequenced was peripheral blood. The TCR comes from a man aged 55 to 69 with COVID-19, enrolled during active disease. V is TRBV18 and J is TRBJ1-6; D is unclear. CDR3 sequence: CASSPIPSQSPLHF. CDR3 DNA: TGTGCCAGCTCACCAATCCCTAGTCAGTCACCCCTCCACTTT.